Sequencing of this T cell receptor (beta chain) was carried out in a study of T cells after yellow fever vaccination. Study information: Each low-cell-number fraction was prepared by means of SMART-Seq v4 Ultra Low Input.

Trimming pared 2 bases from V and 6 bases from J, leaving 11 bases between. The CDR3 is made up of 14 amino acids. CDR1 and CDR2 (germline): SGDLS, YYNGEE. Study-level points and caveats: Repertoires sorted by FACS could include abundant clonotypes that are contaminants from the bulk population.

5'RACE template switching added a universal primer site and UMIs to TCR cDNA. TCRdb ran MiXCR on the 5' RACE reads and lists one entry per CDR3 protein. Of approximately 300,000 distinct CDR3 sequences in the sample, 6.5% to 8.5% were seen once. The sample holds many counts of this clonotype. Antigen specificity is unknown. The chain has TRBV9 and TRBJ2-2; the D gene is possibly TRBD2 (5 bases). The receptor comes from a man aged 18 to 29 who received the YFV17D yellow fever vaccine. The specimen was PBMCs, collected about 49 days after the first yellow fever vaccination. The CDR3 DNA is TGTGCCAGCAGCGTGACTAACGGAGCCGGGGAGCTGTTTTTT. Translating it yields CASSVTNGAGELFF. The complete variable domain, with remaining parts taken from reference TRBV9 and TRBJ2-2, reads DSGVTQTPKHLITATGQRVTLRCSPRSGDLSVYWYQQSLDQGLQFLIQYYNGEERAKGNILERFSAQQFPDLHSELNLSSLELGDSALYFCASSVTNGAGELFFGEGSRLTVL.